A selection of T cell receptor beta chains follows, all from one sample in a study of T cell responses to AZD1222 COVID-19 vaccine. Repertoires were generated with immunoSEQ multiplex PCR, while TCRdb's copy carries only in-frame clones and drops some. The sample consists of fewer than 200,000 clones, roughly 94% of them appearing once. This specimen consisted of peripheral blood, obtained 28 days after the second AZD1222 dose. Receptor source: an adult who received the AZD1222 COVID-19 vaccine. CDR3s include the opening cysteine and the closing phenylalanine or tryptophan.

TRBV5-4	TRBJ1-2	CASSTDSRGHGYTF
TRBV6-5	TRBJ1-3	CASSYSGSGNTIYF
TRBV2	TRBJ1-2	CASSDQGEYGYTF
TRBV12-3/TRBV12-4	TRBJ2-1	CASSSGPSGEQFF
TRBV7-9	TRBJ2-7	CASSRVSYEQYF
TRBV5-1	TRBJ1-1	CASSPGTGQVIAEAFF
TRBV19	TRBJ1-1	CASSLPGQGYTEAFF
TRBV7-9	TRBJ1-3	CASSLAGQRNTIYF
TRBV7-2	TRBJ2-4	CASSFGGGGGAKNIQYF
TRBV5-1	TRBJ2-7	CASSLTSSYEQYF
TRBV7-3	TRBJ2-3	CASSSGQGVAVHTQYF
TRBV19	TRBJ1-2	CAVGQGVRGYTF
TRBV9	TRBJ1-1	CASSATGGWTEAFF
TRBV6-5	TRBJ1-2	CASWRDRGYYGYTF
TRBV19	TRBJ1-6	CASRRDREQPPLHF
TRBV4-1	TRBJ1-1	CASSHKTGLGTEAFF